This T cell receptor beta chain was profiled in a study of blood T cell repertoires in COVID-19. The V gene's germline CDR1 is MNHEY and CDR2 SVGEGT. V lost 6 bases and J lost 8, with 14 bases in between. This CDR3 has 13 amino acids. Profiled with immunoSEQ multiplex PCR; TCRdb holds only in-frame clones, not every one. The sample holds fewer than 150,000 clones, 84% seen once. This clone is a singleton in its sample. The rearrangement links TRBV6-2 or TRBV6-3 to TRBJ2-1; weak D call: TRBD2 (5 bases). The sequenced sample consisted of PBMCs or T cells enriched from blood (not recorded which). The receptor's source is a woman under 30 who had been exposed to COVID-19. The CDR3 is CASSFPGFDEQFF. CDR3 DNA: TGTGCCAGCAGCTTTCCGGGATTTGATGAGCAGTTCTTC.